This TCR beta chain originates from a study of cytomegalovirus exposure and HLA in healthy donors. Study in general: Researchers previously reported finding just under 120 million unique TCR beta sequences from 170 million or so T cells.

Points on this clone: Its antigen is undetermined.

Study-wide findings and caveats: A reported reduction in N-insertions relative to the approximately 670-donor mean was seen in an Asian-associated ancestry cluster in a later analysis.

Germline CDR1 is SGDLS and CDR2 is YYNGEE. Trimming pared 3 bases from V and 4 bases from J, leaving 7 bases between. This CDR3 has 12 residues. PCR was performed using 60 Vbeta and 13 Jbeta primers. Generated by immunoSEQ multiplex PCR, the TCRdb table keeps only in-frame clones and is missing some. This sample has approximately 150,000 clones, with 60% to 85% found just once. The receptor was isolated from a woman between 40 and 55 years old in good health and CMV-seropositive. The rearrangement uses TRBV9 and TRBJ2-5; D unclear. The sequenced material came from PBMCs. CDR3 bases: TGTGCCAGCAGCGATAGTAGAGAGACCCAGTACTTC. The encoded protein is CASSDSRETQYF.